Below are 20 T cell receptor beta chains sequenced from a single sample in a study of T cells expressing NK-cell markers (dated by TCRdb to 2018 to 2020). The receptor library was made with 5' RACE. The sample was run on an Illumina HiSeq 2000. TCRdb reprocessed the reads and lists each CDR3 protein sequence as a single entry, with no DNA. The sample's clone listing holds 300,000 to 500,000 distinct CDR3 sequences. Around a tenth of the sample belongs to the ten largest clones. The sample taken for sequencing was blood T cells: a sorted CD56 or NKG2C T cell subset, CD4+ or CD8+ T cells, or bulk PBMC T cells (not recorded which). The receptors shown here come from a woman in her fifties or sixties in good health. Donor details come from another sample of the same person, matched by shared clones.

This chain links TRBV24-1 with TRBJ1-2. This CDR3 region has 15 residues. Germline assignment: CDR1 KGHDR and CDR2 SFDVKD. The CDR3 protein is CATSDSSFSDYGYTF.

The CDR3 protein is CASSLSGRGFNEQFF. The V gene is TRBV12-3 or TRBV12-4, the J gene TRBJ2-1; the TCRdb D gene call, TRBD2, has no DNA to confirm it. This CDR3 is 15 amino acids long.

The CDR3 reads CSASLQREGLDTGELFF. The chain links TRBV20-1 to TRBJ2-2; TCRdb's D call, TRBD2, is unchecked because there is no DNA. This CDR3 is built from 17 residues. The germline gives CDR1 DFQATT, CDR2 SNEGSKA (reference sequence).

J is TRBJ2-1 and V is TRBV5-1; the D call of TRBD2 rests on TCRdb alone, since no DNA is present to check it. The germline CDR1 and CDR2 sequences are SGHRS and YFSETQ. This CDR3 has 15 residues. The CDR3 sequence: CASSLGLAGLREQFF.

The chain couples TRBV7-3 to TRBJ2-1; TCRdb gives TRBD1 as the D gene, but with no DNA this cannot be confirmed. This CDR3 has 17 amino acids. Germline assignment: CDR1 SGHTA and CDR2 FQGTGA. The CDR3 sequence: CASSLTWTESGYNEQFF.

CDR3 region: CSARTPSDTSSSYEQYF. The genes are TRBV20-1 and TRBJ2-7; as DNA is missing, the TRBD1 call by TCRdb cannot be tested. In germline, CDR1 is DFQATT, CDR2 SNEGSKA (reference sequence). This CDR3 region has 17 residues.

The chain carries TRBV5-1 and TRBJ2-1; TCRdb's D gene call, TRBD2, goes unchecked for lack of DNA. This CDR3 is built from 14 residues. Germline V CDR1 and CDR2: SGHRS, YFSETQ. CDR3: CASSIRDPRNEQFF.

The V gene is TRBV6-5, the J gene TRBJ1-1; as DNA is missing, the TRBD1 call by TCRdb cannot be tested. In germline, CDR1 is MNHEY, CDR2 SVGAGI. The CDR3 extends over 17 amino acids. The CDR3 here is CASSYSSGGTLNTEAFF.

The chain uses TRBV18 and TRBJ2-2. The germline V gene has CDR1 KGHSH and CDR2 LQKENI. The CDR3 is made up of 13 amino acids. This CDR3 is CASSKDQTGELFF.

The rearrangement uses TRBV5-1 and TRBJ2-1; TCRdb lists TRBD2, though no DNA is available to test this call. The germline gives CDR1 SGHRS, CDR2 YFSETQ. This CDR3 spans 16 amino acids. The CDR3 reads CASSSWTSGTYNEQFF.

CDR3 in amino acids: CASSEGTGGWNEQFF. This sequence joins TRBV10-1 and TRBJ2-1; as DNA is missing, the TRBD2 call by TCRdb cannot be tested. CDR1 and CDR2 (germline): WNHNN, SYGVQD (reference sequence). The CDR3 is 15 amino acids.

This chain links TRBV5-4 with TRBJ1-1; absent DNA, TCRdb's TRBD1 call cannot be checked. The V gene's germline CDR1 is SGHNT and CDR2 YYREEE (reference sequence). The CDR3 is 16 residues long. Here the CDR3 reads CASSANRRATGTEAFF.

The gene calls are TRBV29-1 and TRBJ2-2; the TCRdb D gene call, TRBD2, has no DNA to confirm it. This CDR3 comprises 15 residues. In germline, CDR1 is SQVTM, CDR2 ANQGSEA. This chain's CDR3 is CSVEDPLEGAGELFF.

The chain employs TRBV4-1 and TRBJ1-5; without DNA, the TCRdb call of TRBD1 cannot be checked. CDR1 MGHRA and CDR2 YSYEKL come from the germline V gene. CDR3 length: 18 residues. The CDR3 region is CASSHQRGTDPVNQPQHF.

The chain's CDR3 is CAWSVSVGGDTQYF. The chain combines TRBV30 with TRBJ2-3; the TCRdb D gene call, TRBD1, has no DNA to confirm it. Germline V gene sequence: CDR1 GTSNPN, CDR2 SVGIG (reference sequence). The CDR3 sequence is 14 residues long.

CDR3 protein: CATSRDLLVSTAQYF. This sequence joins TRBV15 and TRBJ2-5. The CDR3 covers 15 residues. Germline V CDR1 and CDR2: LNHNV, YYDKDF (reference sequence).

The CDR3 region is CASSRHGSNSPLHF. V is TRBV12-3 or TRBV12-4 and J is TRBJ1-6. The CDR3 has 14 amino acids.

The chain uses TRBV5-4 and TRBJ2-1; as DNA is missing, the TRBD2 call by TCRdb cannot be tested. CDR1 and CDR2 (germline): SGHNT, YYREEE (reference sequence). This CDR3 comprises 18 residues. The chain's CDR3 is CASSWIRGGDSTYNEQFF.

The chain uses TRBV7-2 and TRBJ2-4. Germline V gene lookup returns CDR1 SGHTA and CDR2 FQGNSA. This CDR3 spans 15 amino acids. CDR3 sequence: CASSITVLAKNIQYF.

CDR3 sequence reads: CSARSGLKQNTGELFF. The chain links TRBV20-1 to TRBJ2-2; TCRdb names TRBD2, which stays unverified in the absence of DNA. There are 16 residues in the CDR3. The V gene's germline CDR1 is DFQATT and CDR2 SNEGSKA (reference sequence).